These 20 T cell receptor beta chains came from one sample sequenced in a study of cytomegalovirus exposure and HLA in healthy donors (dated by TCRdb to the late 2010s). The library was obtained by the immunoSEQ multiplex PCR assay. A mixture of 60 forward primers for TCR Vbeta segments and 13 reverse primers for TCR Jbeta segments was used in the multiplex PCR. TCRdb obtained this table from immuneACCESS and retained in-frame rearrangements with V and J assigned. These tables miss some clones; where compared with another copy, unresolved V genes account for less than half of the shortfall, and the remainder is unexplained. The sample table contains fewer than 200,000 clones; only one count was recorded for less than 75% of them. More than 1.3% of the sample goes to the ten largest clones. The sequencing sample was made of PBMCs. The receptors stem from a girl aged 5 to 17 in good health and CMV-seronegative.

The chain recombines TRBV10-1 with TRBJ2-5, with 9 bases matching TRBD2. Germline values: CDR1 WNHNN, CDR2 SYGVQD (reference sequence). The CDR3 has 14 residues. V gave up 3 bases and J gave up 2 bases; unmatched junction bases: 1. CDR3 nucleotides: TGCGCCAGCAGTGATAGCGGGGGACAAGAGACCCAGTACTTC. It encodes CASSDSGGQETQYF.

The V gene is TRBV19, the J gene TRBJ2-6, with 7 nucleotides matching TRBD2. With V trimmed by 10 bases and J by 2 bases, 8 bases remained unmatched. The CDR3 has 15 amino acids. Germline lookup yields CDR1 LNHDA and CDR2 SQIVND (reference sequence). The CDR3 reads CATSPGGTGANVLTF. The CDR3 DNA reads as TGTGCCACCTCCCCCGGGGGGACTGGGGCCAACGTCCTGACTTTC.

This rearrangement joins TRBV27 to TRBJ2-1; D remains unclear. The CDR3 has 12 amino acids. Germline-derived CDR1 and CDR2 are MNHEY and SMNVEV (reference sequence). V was cut by 4 bases and J by 6 bases, with 7 bases left in between. CDR3 protein: CASSSILNEQFF. The CDR3 coding sequence is TGTGCCAGCAGTTCAATACTCAATGAGCAGTTCTTC.

The chain couples TRBV9 to TRBJ2-7; D possibly corresponds to TRBD1 (6 bases). The CDR3 consists of 15 residues. Between the trimmed V and J ends, which lost 3 bases and 0 bases, there was a span of 13 bases. Germline CDR1 and CDR2: SGDLS and YYNGEE. CDR3 protein: CASSATGSSSYEQYF. The CDR3 nucleotides read TGTGCCAGCAGCGCAACAGGGTCCAGCTCCTACGAGCAGTACTTC.

The CDR3 coding sequence is TGTGCCAGCAGGCCTAACAGGGGAGTTGCAGATGAGCAGTTCTTC. Its translation: CASRPNRGVADEQFF. The chain uses TRBV7-9 and TRBJ2-1; TRBD1 aligns across 7 bases. Germline V gene lookup returns CDR1 SEHNR and CDR2 FQNEAQ (reference sequence). This CDR3 comprises 15 residues. The V and J ends lost 6 bases and 8 bases, in that order; junction bases with no gene match: 13.

The chain couples TRBV30 to TRBJ1-4; D is perhaps TRBD1 (5 bases). This CDR3 spans 13 amino acids. Germline values: CDR1 GTSNPN, CDR2 SVGIG (reference sequence). With 4 bases removed from V and 8 bases from J, the gap between germline ends came to 14 bases. CDR3 nucleotides: TGTGCCTGGAATCAGGGCGTAGAGGAAAAACTGTTTTTT. Translation gives CAWNQGVEEKLFF.

The genes are TRBV2 and TRBJ2-3; D is unclear. V was pared by 3 bases and J by 7 bases, with 8 bases between. Germline V lookup: CDR1 SNHLY, CDR2 FYNNEI. This CDR3 contains 12 residues. CDR3 amino acids: CASSEYMNTQYF. The CDR3 coding sequence is TGTGCCAGCAGTGAGTACATGAATACGCAGTATTTT.

The rearrangement links TRBV6-1 to TRBJ2-7; tentative D call: TRBD1 (5 bases). Germline assignment: CDR1 MNHNS and CDR2 SASEGT. The germline V and J ends were trimmed by 7 bases and 1 base, with 11 bases remaining between them. The length of the CDR3 is 13 residues. The CDR3 DNA is TGTGCCAGCAATGGACAAAATTCCTACGAGCAGTACTTC. As protein: CASNGQNSYEQYF.

The CDR3 coding sequence is TGTGCCAGCAGCTCCCATAGGACGCGAGGGAGCTACACCTTC. Protein product: CASSSHRTRGSYTF. The chain couples TRBV7-3 to TRBJ1-2; D remains ambiguous. CDR1 SGHTA and CDR2 FQGTGA come from the germline V gene. The V end lost 4 bases, the J end lost 9 bases, and 18 bases lay between the germline ends. The CDR3 covers 14 residues.

This chain links TRBV9 with TRBJ2-7; 9 bases are a match to TRBD1. The CDR3 is 15 residues long. V was clipped by 4 bases and J by 2 bases; unmatched bases: 7. The V gene's germline CDR1 is SGDLS and CDR2 YYNGEE. The CDR3 loop reads CASSLTGTGTYEQYF. In DNA, the CDR3 is TGTGCCAGCAGCCTTACTGGGACAGGGACCTACGAGCAGTACTTC.

CDR3 sequence (DNA): TGTGCCACCAGTGACTCAATTAATGAAAAACTGTTTTTT. This encodes CATSDSINEKLFF. The rearrangement links TRBV15 to TRBJ1-4; D not resolved. Germline V CDR1 and CDR2: LNHNV, YYDKDF (reference sequence). V was shortened by 6 bases and J by 4 bases, with 9 bases between the two germline ends. The CDR3 consists of 13 residues.

This clone has only one observation. The chain employs TRBV6-1 and TRBJ1-4; the match to TRBD1 covers 7 bases. Unmatched junction bases numbered 4, after V lost 1 base and J lost 8 bases. CDR1 MNHNS and CDR2 SASEGT come from the germline V gene. The CDR3 loop spans 14 amino acids. The CDR3 nucleotides read TGTGCCAGCAGTGAAGTGGGGACAGTAGAAAAACTGTTTTTT. Translated, it gives CASSEVGTVEKLFF.

The V call is TRBV7-8, the J call TRBJ1-3; no reliable D call. Germline V gene sequence: CDR1 SGHVS, CDR2 FQNEAQ. This CDR3 contains 16 residues. The V gene lost 1 base and the J gene lost 0 bases, with 10 bases spanning the gap. The CDR3 spells CASSLVMAFSGNTIYF. CDR3 coding DNA: TGTGCCAGCAGCTTAGTTATGGCCTTCTCTGGAAACACCATATATTTT.

The genes are TRBV5-1 and TRBJ2-7; D perhaps matches TRBD1 (5 bases). This CDR3 region has 14 residues. The V end lost 1 base, the J end lost 5 bases, and 13 bases lay between the germline ends. Germline-derived CDR1 and CDR2 are SGHRS and YFSETQ. CDR3: CASSLSGRDHEQYF. CDR3 sequence (DNA): TGCGCCAGCAGCTTGTCAGGGCGCGACCACGAGCAGTACTTC.

The chain links TRBV5-6 to TRBJ1-2; 12 bases align to TRBD1. After removal of 4 bases from V and 6 bases from J, the junction contained 4 bases not matched to a gene. The CDR3 length is 14 residues. From germline, CDR1 is SGHDT and CDR2 YYEEEE. The CDR3 nucleotides read TGTGCCAGCAGCGGGGACAGGGGGCTCAATGGCTACACCTTC. Its translation is CASSGDRGLNGYTF.

This clone was detected once. The chain joins TRBV6-5 to TRBJ1-1, with TRBD1 as a possible D gene (6 bases). The V gene's germline CDR1 is MNHEY and CDR2 SVGAGI. The CDR3 has 14 residues. V was pared by 4 bases and J by 6 bases, with 15 bases between. The CDR3 sequence is CASSWTQGSAEAFF. Written as DNA, the CDR3 is TGTGCCAGCAGTTGGACACAGGGTAGCGCTGAAGCTTTCTTT.

The CDR3 sequence: CATSRNREMTPWAHYEQYF. The DNA for the CDR3 is TGTGCCACCAGCAGAAATCGGGAAATGACACCCTGGGCCCACTACGAGCAGTACTTC. V and J are TRBV15 and TRBJ2-7, with D perhaps matching TRBD2 (5 bases). Germline CDR1 reads LNHNV; CDR2 reads YYDKDF (reference sequence). Trimming removed 2 bases from V and 3 bases from J, with 26 bases in between. The CDR3 consists of 19 residues.

This chain connects TRBV9 to TRBJ1-1; unclear D gene. Germline CDR1 reads SGDLS; CDR2 reads YYNGEE. The V gene lost 0 bases and the J gene lost 5 bases, with 14 bases spanning the gap. CDR3 length: 15 amino acids. Written as DNA, the CDR3 is TGTGCCAGCAGCGTAGCGGGTGATAAGTTGACTGAAGCTTTCTTT. Translated, it gives CASSVAGDKLTEAFF.

This clone is a singleton in its sample. The chain's CDR3 is CASSGTSGGAQETQYF. CDR3 DNA sequence: TGTGCCAGCAGCGGAACTAGCGGGGGGGCCCAAGAGACCCAGTACTTC. The chain links TRBV2 to TRBJ2-5, with 13 bases fitting TRBD2. Losses at the gene ends were 6 bases for V and 1 base for J; bases not matched to a gene: 5. CDR1 is SNHLY, CDR2 FYNNEI, per germline. There are 16 residues in the CDR3.

The chain is built from TRBV5-1 and TRBJ1-2; no clear D gene. The CDR3 is 15 amino acids. V lost 0 bases, J lost 2 bases, and 11 bases lay in between. The V gene's germline CDR1 is SGHRS and CDR2 YFSETQ. CDR3 coding DNA: TGCGCCAGCAGCTTGGATCCCTGGCAGAACTATGGCTACACCTTC. Encoded protein: CASSLDPWQNYGYTF.